The 14 T cell receptor beta chains in this list originate from one sample, sequenced in a study of cytomegalovirus exposure and HLA in healthy donors. Produced via immunoSEQ multiplex PCR; TCRdb's table is partial and in-frame only. The table records around 260,000 clones, about 92% of them present only once. The sample was PBMCs. The source of these receptors is a woman younger than 45 in good health and CMV-seronegative.

This clone is a singleton in its sample. V and J are TRBV11-3 and TRBJ2-7, with D unclear. The CDR3 has 15 amino acids. The germline V gene encodes CDR1 SGHNT and CDR2 YENEEA. V gave up 1 base and J gave up 2 bases, with 12 bases separating them. CDR3: CASSLGGIGTYEQYF. CDR3 coding DNA: TGTGCCAGCAGCTTAGGGGGAATCGGTACCTACGAGCAGTACTTC. The full variable domain, with the rest looked up from reference TRBV11-3 and TRBJ2-7, is EAGVVQSPRYKIIEKKQPVAFWCNPISGHNTLYWYLQNLGQGPELLIRYENEEAVDDSQLPKDRFSAERLKGVDSTLKIQPAELGDSAVYLCASSLGGIGTYEQYFGPGTRLTVT.

CDR3 residues: CASTASIAGVYNEQFF. In DNA form, the CDR3 reads TGTGCCAGCACCGCTTCTATAGCGGGTGTGTACAATGAGCAGTTCTTC. The chain carries TRBV5-6 and TRBJ2-1; TRBD2 aligns across 7 bases. This CDR3 is 16 amino acids long. The ends lost 6 bases at V and 4 bases at J; junction bases unmatched: 13. CDR1 is SGHDT and CDR2 is YYEEEE in the germline V gene.

The chain recombines TRBV18 with TRBJ2-7, with 7 nucleotides matching TRBD1. CDR1 KGHSH and CDR2 LQKENI come from the germline V gene. V shed 3 bases and J 13 bases; nucleotides not matched to a gene: 12. The CDR3 extends over 13 amino acids. In DNA form, the CDR3 reads TGTGCCAGCTCACCCAGGACAGGCTACGATCTCTACTTC. Encoded protein: CASSPRTGYDLYF.

The chain joins TRBV29-1 to TRBJ2-2, with a tentative D call TRBD1 (6 bases). Trimming pared 5 bases from V and 4 bases from J, leaving 14 bases between. Germline CDR1 and CDR2: SQVTM and ANQGSEA. The CDR3 runs 14 residues. This CDR3 is CSVRVTGSTGELFF. Here the CDR3 DNA reads TGCAGCGTTAGAGTAACAGGGAGCACCGGGGAGCTGTTTTTT.

The chain couples TRBV28 to TRBJ2-7; 7 bases fit TRBD2. The CDR3 loop spans 15 amino acids. The germline V gene has CDR1 MDHEN and CDR2 SYDVKM. V shed 2 bases, J shed 1 base, and the junction held 5 bases outside the gene matches. The CDR3 nucleotides are TGTGCCAGCAGTTTAAGCGGGACTCCATCCTACGAGCAGTACTTC. Translation: CASSLSGTPSYEQYF.

This clone was seen a single time. CDR3 in amino acids: CASSLEDRGLFF. CDR3 coding DNA: TGTGCCAGCAGCTTGGAGGACAGGGGCCTGTTTTTT. The gene calls are TRBV5-6 and TRBJ1-4, with 9 bases matching TRBD1. Trimming at V came to 0 bases and at J to 14 bases, leaving 2 bases not matched to a gene. Germline-derived CDR1 and CDR2 are SGHDT and YYEEEE. The CDR3 length is 12 residues.

The chain couples TRBV5-1 to TRBJ2-3; 13 nucleotides agree with TRBD2. Germline-derived CDR1 and CDR2 are SGHRS and YFSETQ. The CDR3 covers 17 residues. V was pared by 4 bases and J by 0 bases, with 5 bases of the junction left unmatched. The CDR3, as DNA: TGCGCCAGCAGCCCCTGGGGACTAGCGGGGAGCACAGATACGCAGTATTTT. Encoded protein: CASSPWGLAGSTDTQYF. The entire variable domain, with the rest obtained from reference TRBV5-1 and TRBJ2-3, is as follows: KAGVTQTPRYLIKTRGQQVTLSCSPISGHRSVSWYQQTPGQGLQFLFEYFSETQRNKGNFPGRFSGRQFSNSRSEMNVSTLELGDSALYLCASSPWGLAGSTDTQYFGPGTRLTVL.

The rearrangement links TRBV6-5 to TRBJ1-2; D is possibly TRBD1 (5 bases). Germline CDR1 MNHEY, CDR2 SVGAGI. The CDR3 covers 12 residues. The V gene lost 5 bases and the J gene lost 8 bases, with 12 bases spanning the gap. CDR3 sequence: CASSGGGSGYTF. CDR3 nucleotide sequence: TGTGCCAGCAGTGGGGGAGGGAGCGGCTACACCTTC.

The chain links TRBV5-1 to TRBJ2-7; 7 nucleotides line up with TRBD1. This CDR3 contains 15 residues. CDR1 and CDR2 from the germline V gene are SGHRS and YFSETQ. After removal of 4 bases from V and 1 base from J, the junction contained 8 bases not matched to a gene. CDR3: CASSLGGTDSYEQYF. The DNA for the CDR3 is TGCGCCAGCAGCCTGGGTGGGACAGATTCCTACGAGCAGTACTTC. The whole variable domain, filled in from reference TRBV5-1 and TRBJ2-7, reads KAGVTQTPRYLIKTRGQQVTLSCSPISGHRSVSWYQQTPGQGLQFLFEYFSETQRNKGNFPGRFSGRQFSNSRSEMNVSTLELGDSALYLCASSLGGTDSYEQYFGPGTRLTVT.

V is TRBV5-6 and J is TRBJ2-1, with unresolved D. Germline assignment: CDR1 SGHDT and CDR2 YYEEEE. The CDR3 loop spans 16 amino acids. Deletions cut 1 base from V and 0 bases from J, with 11 bases between. DNA for the CDR3: TGTGCCAGCAGCTTGAAAGTGTCGAGCTCCTACAATGAGCAGTTCTTC. Its protein product is CASSLKVSSSYNEQFF.

Only a few counts were recorded for this clone. This rearrangement joins TRBV29-1 to TRBJ2-1; 13 bases are a match to TRBD2. Trimming at V came to 5 bases and at J to 5 bases, leaving 6 bases not matched to a gene. CDR1 and CDR2 (germline): SQVTM, ANQGSEA. The length of the CDR3 is 15 residues. In nucleotides, the CDR3 is TGCAGCGTTTCCGGGACTAGCGGGACCCACAATGAGCAGTTCTTC. Protein product: CSVSGTSGTHNEQFF.

J is TRBJ2-2 and V is TRBV30; TRBD2 is a possible D gene (5 bases). The CDR3 extends over 17 amino acids. The germline CDR1 and CDR2 sequences are GTSNPN and SVGIG (reference sequence). V lost 0 bases, J lost 1 base, and 15 bases lay in between. The CDR3 sequence is CAWSVTRVYENTGELFF. DNA for the CDR3: TGTGCCTGGAGTGTTACTAGGGTCTACGAGAACACCGGGGAGCTGTTTTTT.

V gene TRBV28 combines with J gene TRBJ2-7; 9 positions match TRBD2. With V trimmed by 6 bases and J by 3 bases, 9 bases remained unmatched. Germline CDR1 and CDR2: MDHEN and SYDVKM. The CDR3 has 15 amino acids. The DNA for the CDR3 is TGTGCCAGCAGGGCCTCTAGCGGGATCTACTACGAGCAGTACTTC. Translated, it gives CASRASSGIYYEQYF.

V is TRBV7-3 and J is TRBJ2-3; the match to TRBD1 covers 9 bases. CDR3 length: 13 amino acids. Germline CDR1 is SGHTA and CDR2 is FQGTGA. Losses at the gene ends were 5 bases for V and 6 bases for J; bases not matched to a gene: 3. In DNA form, the CDR3 reads TGTGCCAGCAGCGTACAGGGGGCGGATACGCAGTATTTT. This encodes CASSVQGADTQYF.